The clone carrying this T cell receptor (beta chain) was found a few times. V shed 1 base and J 2 bases; nucleotides not matched to a gene: 0. CDR3 size: 13 residues. The germline gives CDR1 SGHNT, CDR2 YYREEE (reference sequence). This entry is derived from a study of blood T cell repertoires in COVID-19. Study-level background: Samples came from the United States, Italy and Spain, spanning acute and convalescent COVID-19. Sources were T cells, B-cell-depleted T cells, or PBMCs; the material itself was cDNA or gDNA.

The authors' processing: Amplification from reference gene primers served as the basis for estimated nucleated cell counts. Clones were read by immunoSEQ multiplex PCR, and TCRdb kept only the in-frame ones, dropping some. V, J and clone size are taken as reported in that table, and D and trimming were inferred from the DNA itself. The sample yields about 280,000 clones, approximately 91% seen once. Sequenced sample: peripheral blood. The rearrangement joins TRBV5-4 to TRBJ2-7; TRBD1 matches at 7 bases. This TCR came from a man aged 45-65 years with acute or convalescent COVID-19. CDR3 DNA: TGTGCCAGCAGCTTGCAGGGGGCCTACGAGCAGTACTTC. It codes for CASSLQGAYEQYF.